This T cell receptor beta chain was obtained from a study of T cells in Graves' hyperthyroidism and ophthalmopathy. Amplification of TCR beta CDR3 regions used RNA as the template. Researchers ran a first-round RT-PCR on the TCR CDR3 using the HTBI primer set. Via MiXCR, TCRdb re-called the multiplex PCR reads, giving one row per CDR3 protein. In the table there are about 250,000 distinct CDR3 sequences, about 25% of which are singletons. Study-wide results and limits: Most thyroid clonotypes expanded above 0.001 appeared in blood too.

Diagnostic decisions used clinical symptoms, serum thyroxine and TRAb, thyroid ultrasound and orbital computed tomography. Many counts were recorded for this clonotype. As yet, its antigen is unknown. Between the trimmed V and J ends, which lost 4 bases and 0 bases, there was a span of 16 bases. The CDR3 is 17 amino acids. Sample: blood. This receptor was obtained from a middle-aged woman with Graves' ophthalmopathy. The gene calls are TRBV12-3 or TRBV12-4 and TRBJ1-3; no clear D gene. CDR3 protein: CASSSRGPGSSGNTIYF. The CDR3 DNA sequence: TGTGCCAGCAGTTCCCGGGGTCCCGGGTCCTCTGGAAACACCATATATTTT.